The sequence of this T cell receptor beta chain was determined in a study of blood T cell repertoires in COVID-19. At the level of the study: Some COVID-19 samples were acute and others convalescent; all came from the United States, Italy and Spain. T cells, B-cell-depleted T cells, or PBMCs supplied cDNA or gDNA.

V was pared by 4 bases and J by 6 bases, with 5 bases of the junction left unmatched. The length of the CDR3 is 13 residues. Per the germline V gene, CDR1 is KGHSH and CDR2 is LQKENI. Original processing notes: Estimates of nucleated cell counts were drawn from the amplification of reference gene primers. The method was immunoSEQ multiplex PCR; TCRdb's version includes in-frame clones alone and lacks a portion of them. V, J and clone size derive from that table, while D and trimming were established from the DNA sequence. The data contain around 97,000 clones, 84% of them singletons. The origin of this receptor is a human donor in a cohort sampled during active COVID-19. The sample comprised peripheral blood. This chain joins TRBV18 and TRBJ1-1; 7 bases are shared with TRBD1. DNA for the CDR3: TGTGCCAGCTCACGGACAGGAAAGTCTGAAGCTTTCTTT. This codes for CASSRTGKSEAFF.